The present TCR beta chain was sequenced within a study of T cells in Graves' hyperthyroidism and ophthalmopathy (dated by TCRdb to between 2018 and 2021). Concerning the study at large: Peripheral blood samples were taken at the time of initial diagnosis, prior to any treatment. To identify distinguishing TCR V-J signatures, a discovery cohort of some 100 patients was used, comprising 40 to 45 with Graves' ophthalmopathy and around 57 with stable Graves' hyperthyroidism. Prospective prediction of ophthalmopathy was tested in an independent validation cohort of under 20 hyperthyroidism patients and 15 to 17 patients who later progressed to ophthalmopathy. The 90 to 100 discovery patients were randomly split 7:3 into training and test sets. The study also compared thyroid tissue and blood T-cell repertoires from several Graves' hyperthyroidism patients. After sampling, hyperthyroidism patients received methimazole starting at 30 mg daily, and ophthalmopathy patients received high-dose intravenous methylprednisolone. The paper describes TCR Vbeta CDR3 sequencing of 130 to 150 peripheral blood samples, made up of 43 ophthalmopathy patients, some 80 hyperthyroidism patients and approximately 17 progressor patients.

Ophthalmopathy patients had moderately to severely active disease, Clinical Activity Score of at least 3, NOSPECS grade of at least 4, and duration under 3 months. Exclusion was applied to patients with uncontrolled infections, other autoimmune diseases, pregnancy or lactation. Diagnoses were established on the basis of clinical symptoms, serum thyroxine and TRAb, thyroid ultrasound, and orbital computed tomography. Ficoll-Paque density gradient centrifugation was used to isolate PBMCs from 8 to 10 ml of fresh peripheral blood. Total RNA was extracted with Trizol reagent, and quality was checked on an Agilent 2100 Bioanalyzer. Amplification of TCR beta CDR3 regions was carried out from RNA transcripts. A first-round RT-PCR of the TCR CDR3 used the HTBI primer set with the Qiagen OneStep RT-PCR kit. Libraries were constructed in a second round of multiplex PCR, after which size selection and purification were performed. Paired-end sequencing of the libraries was performed with 100 bp reads on an Illumina HiSeq2000. The authors' analysis ran thus. SOAPnuke was used to process the raw data, removing reads that contained adapters or uncalled bases, had a mean Phred below 15, or lacked an exact match to the constant primer or identifier. COPE v1.2.5 was used to merge high-quality paired reads, and clonotypes were defined as unique nucleotide sequences. Clonotypes were aligned to IMGT TRBV, TRBD and TRBJ reference segments using MiTCR v1.1. The analysis included only V-J combinations with a frequency above 0.0001, which together covered roughly 99% of the repertoires. The TCS score was defined as F50 (clonal expansion) divided by E x V (chaos), with BLOSUM62-based TCRdist calculated between CDR3 peptides within each V-J. Welch's t-statistics and random forest reduced 514 V-J features to around 14, which were used in a naive Bayes classifier (R e1071). TCRdb trimmed public reads at Q25 via fastp, called clones via MiXCR and kept in-frame beta chains. A single entry per CDR3 protein holds the most common genes and DNA from its merged rows. It is TCRdb's table, rather than the study itself, that gives the V and J calls and clone size. The sample table shows approximately 690,000 distinct CDR3 sequences, and under 25% are seen once. Around a third of the sample lies in the top ten.

This clonotype was counted between two and nine times. The clone's antigen remains unknown. Per-base qualities were not stored, and no clone one base away is much larger. Results the study describes overall, beyond this receptor: Blood samples also contained most of the expanded thyroid clonotypes (frequency above 0.001), which suggests that blood repertoires may reflect thyroid immune responses. Sample size was not statistically predetermined, and blinding of investigators to group allocation was not performed. In validation, the model predicted progression to ophthalmopathy with approximately 71% sensitivity and 72% to 85% specificity, a median of about 6.7 months before onset. In cross-validation, a model built on a 13 V-J signature told ophthalmopathy apart from stable hyperthyroidism with just under 90% sensitivity and approximately 81% specificity, and in testing the same model reached 80%/75%.

Specimen: blood. This TCR was sampled from a man aged 30 to 39 with Graves' ophthalmopathy.

CDR3 loop: CASSEGDAQPQHF. Here is the DNA: TGTGCCAGCAGTGAGGGGGACGCTCAGCCCCAGCATTTT. The chain couples TRBV25-1 to TRBJ1-5; TRBD1 could be the D gene, as 5 bases match. Sequences MGHDK (CDR1) and SYGVNS (CDR2) are obtained from the germline V gene. V lost 3 bases and J lost 6 bases; the stretch between them is 9 bases long. The CDR3 has 13 amino acids, counting the end cysteine and phenylalanine. Only the CDR3 region is kept as DNA, spanning 39 bases read in frame from base 1.